This T cell receptor (beta chain) derives from a study of CD8+ T cells in alopecia areata. Across the whole study: A regimen of oral tofacitinib, 5 to 10 mg twice daily, was given to treated patients. Study outcomes and limitations: The treated group had a single nonresponder, limiting CD8+ expansion-response conclusions.

The count of this clone is one. The antigen remains unidentified. This sample includes further DNA sequences coding for the same CDR3. Treatment defined: oral pan-JAK inhibitor, 5-10 mg twice daily. The CDR3 consists of 14 residues. CDR1 and CDR2 from the germline V gene are SGHRS and YFSETQ. Trimming took off 0 bases at V and 2 bases at J, with 7 bases between the two ends. Extracted from the samples, RNA was reverse transcribed into cDNA to serve as the sequencing template. TCRdb keeps only in-frame clones here, not all; method: immunoSEQ multiplex PCR. This table holds around 300,000 clones, 45% to 70% found once.

Sequenced material: CD4+ T cells sorted from blood, taken around week 53, from a patient treated with tofacitinib. This receptor was taken from a human donor with alopecia areata. The gene calls are TRBV5-1 and TRBJ2-3; D is unresolved. The CDR3 is CASSLGGSTDTQYF. DNA for the CDR3: TGCGCCAGCAGCTTGGGAGGTTCCACAGATACGCAGTATTTT.